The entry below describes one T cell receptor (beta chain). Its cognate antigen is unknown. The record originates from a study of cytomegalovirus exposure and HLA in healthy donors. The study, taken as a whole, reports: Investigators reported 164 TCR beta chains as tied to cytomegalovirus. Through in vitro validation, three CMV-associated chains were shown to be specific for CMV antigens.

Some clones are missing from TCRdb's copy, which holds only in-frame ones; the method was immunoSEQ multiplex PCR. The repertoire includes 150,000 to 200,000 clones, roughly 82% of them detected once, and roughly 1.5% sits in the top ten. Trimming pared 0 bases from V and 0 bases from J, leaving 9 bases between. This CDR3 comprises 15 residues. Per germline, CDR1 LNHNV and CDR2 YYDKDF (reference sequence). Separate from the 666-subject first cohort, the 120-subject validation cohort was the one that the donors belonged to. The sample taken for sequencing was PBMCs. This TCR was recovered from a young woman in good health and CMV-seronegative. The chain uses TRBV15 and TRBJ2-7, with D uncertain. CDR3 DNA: TGTGCCACCAGCAGAGATAGAGAAATCTCCTACGAGCAGTACTTC. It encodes CATSRDREISYEQYF. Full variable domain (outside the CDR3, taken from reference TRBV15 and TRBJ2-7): DAMVIQNPRYQVTQFGKPVTLSCSQTLNHNVMYWYQQKSSQAPKLLFHYYDKDFNNEADTPDNFQSRRPNTSFCFLDIRSPGLGDTAMYLCATSRDREISYEQYFGPGTRLTVT.